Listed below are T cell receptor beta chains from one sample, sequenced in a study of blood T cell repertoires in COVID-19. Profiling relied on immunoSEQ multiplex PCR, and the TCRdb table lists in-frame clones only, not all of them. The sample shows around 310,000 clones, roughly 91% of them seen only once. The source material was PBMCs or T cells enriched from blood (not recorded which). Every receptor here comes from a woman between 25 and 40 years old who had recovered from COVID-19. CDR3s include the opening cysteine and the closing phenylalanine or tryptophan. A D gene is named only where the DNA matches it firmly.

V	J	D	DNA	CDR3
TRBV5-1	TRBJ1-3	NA	TGCGCCAGCAGGTCGAGCTCTGGAAACACCATATATTTT	CASRSSSGNTIYF
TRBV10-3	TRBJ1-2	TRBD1	TGTGCCATACACGACAGGGCGCTAACTTCTAACTATGGCTACACCTTC	CAIHDRALTSNYGYTF
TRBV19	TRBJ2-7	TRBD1	TGTGCCAGTAGTCCCCGGACAGGGGTCGTAACCTACGAGCAGTACTTC	CASSPRTGVVTYEQYF
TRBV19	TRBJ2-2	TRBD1	TGTGCCAGTAGTGGCTACCGGGACAGGGGAGACACCGGGGAGCTGTTTTTT	CASSGYRDRGDTGELFF
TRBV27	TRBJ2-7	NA	TGTGCCAGCAGCCTTTTGGGTCACGGACAAGGGGATCCCGTTGACGAGCAGTACTTC	CASSLLGHGQGDPVDEQYF
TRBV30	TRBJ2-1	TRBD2	TGTGCCTGGCTCCCGGGACTAGCGGGAGTATCTGAGCAGTTCTTC	CAWLPGLAGVSEQFF
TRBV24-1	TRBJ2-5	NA	TGTGCCACCAGTGGACAGAACCAAGAGACCCAGTACTTC	CATSGQNQETQYF
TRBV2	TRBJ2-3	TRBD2	TGTGCCAGCAGGTTACTAGCGGGACGAACAGATACGCAGTATTTT	CASRLLAGRTDTQYF
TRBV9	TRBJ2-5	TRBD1	TGTGCCAGCAGCGTCGACAGGGTCCAAGAGACCCAGTACTTC	CASSVDRVQETQYF
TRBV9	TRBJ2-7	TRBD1	TGTGCCAGCAGCTCCTCGGGACAGGGTTACGAGCAGTACTTC	CASSSSGQGYEQYF
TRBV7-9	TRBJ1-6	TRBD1	TGTGCCAGCAGCATAACGGACAGGGGGAATCCACCCCTCCACTTT	CASSITDRGNPPLHF
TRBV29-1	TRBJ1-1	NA	TGCAGCGTTGAAGAGTGGGGAGGAGCTGAAGCTTTCTTT	CSVEEWGGAEAFF